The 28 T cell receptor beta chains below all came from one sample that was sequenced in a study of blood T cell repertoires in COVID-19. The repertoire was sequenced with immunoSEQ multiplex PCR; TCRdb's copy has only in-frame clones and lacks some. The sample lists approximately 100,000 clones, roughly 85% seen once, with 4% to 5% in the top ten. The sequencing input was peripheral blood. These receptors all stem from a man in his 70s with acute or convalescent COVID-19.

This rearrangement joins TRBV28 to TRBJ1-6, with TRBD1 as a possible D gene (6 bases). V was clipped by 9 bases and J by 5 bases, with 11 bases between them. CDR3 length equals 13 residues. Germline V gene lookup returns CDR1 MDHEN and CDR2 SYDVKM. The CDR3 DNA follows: TGTGCCAGTTGCCGGGACAATAATTCACCCCTCCACTTT. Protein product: CASCRDNNSPLHF.

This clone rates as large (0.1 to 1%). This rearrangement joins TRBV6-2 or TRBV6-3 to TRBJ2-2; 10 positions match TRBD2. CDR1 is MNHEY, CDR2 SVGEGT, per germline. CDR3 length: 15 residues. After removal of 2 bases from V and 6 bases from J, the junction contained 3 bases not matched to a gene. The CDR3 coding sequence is TGTGCCAGCAGTTACCCTACTAGCGGGGCCGGGGAGCTGTTTTTT. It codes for CASSYPTSGAGELFF.

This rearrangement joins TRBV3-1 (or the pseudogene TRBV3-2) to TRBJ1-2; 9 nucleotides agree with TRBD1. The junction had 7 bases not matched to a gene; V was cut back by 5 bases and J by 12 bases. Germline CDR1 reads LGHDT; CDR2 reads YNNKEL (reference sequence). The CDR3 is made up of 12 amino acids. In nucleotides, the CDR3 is TGTGCCAGCAGCTCCCGGGACAGGGAGCACACCTTC. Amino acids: CASSSRDREHTF.

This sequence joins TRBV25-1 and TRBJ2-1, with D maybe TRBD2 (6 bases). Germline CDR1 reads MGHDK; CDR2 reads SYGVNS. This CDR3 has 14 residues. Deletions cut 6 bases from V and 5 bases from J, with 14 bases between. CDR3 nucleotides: TGTGCCAGCAGCCCCCTGGGGGGTAACAATGAGCAGTTCTTC. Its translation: CASSPLGGNNEQFF.

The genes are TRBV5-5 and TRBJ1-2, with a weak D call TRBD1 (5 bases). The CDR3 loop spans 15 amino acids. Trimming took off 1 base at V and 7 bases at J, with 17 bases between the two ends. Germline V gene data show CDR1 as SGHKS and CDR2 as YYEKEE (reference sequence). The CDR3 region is CASSLLGTTWRGYTF. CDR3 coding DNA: TGTGCCAGCAGCTTGCTCGGGACTACTTGGCGTGGCTACACCTTC.

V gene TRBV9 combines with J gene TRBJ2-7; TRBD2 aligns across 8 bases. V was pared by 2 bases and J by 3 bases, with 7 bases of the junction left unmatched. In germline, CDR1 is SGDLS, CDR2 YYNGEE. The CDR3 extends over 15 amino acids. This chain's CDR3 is CASSVDAGGFYEQYF. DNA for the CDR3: TGTGCCAGCAGCGTTGACGCGGGGGGTTTCTACGAGCAGTACTTC.

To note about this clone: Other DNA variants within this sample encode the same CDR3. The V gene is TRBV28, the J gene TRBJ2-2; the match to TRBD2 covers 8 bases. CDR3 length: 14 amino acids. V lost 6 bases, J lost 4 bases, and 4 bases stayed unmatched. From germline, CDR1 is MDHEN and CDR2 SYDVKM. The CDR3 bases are TGTGCCAGCAGGGCCGGGGGGGGCACCGGGGAGCTGTTTTTT. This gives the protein CASRAGGGTGELFF.

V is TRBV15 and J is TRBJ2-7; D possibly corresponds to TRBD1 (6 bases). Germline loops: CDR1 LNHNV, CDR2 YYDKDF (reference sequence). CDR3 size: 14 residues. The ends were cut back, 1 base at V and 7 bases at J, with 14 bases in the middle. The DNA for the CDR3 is TGTGCCACCAGCAGAGTAGGGGGAAGAGAAGAGCAGTACTTC. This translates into CATSRVGGREEQYF.

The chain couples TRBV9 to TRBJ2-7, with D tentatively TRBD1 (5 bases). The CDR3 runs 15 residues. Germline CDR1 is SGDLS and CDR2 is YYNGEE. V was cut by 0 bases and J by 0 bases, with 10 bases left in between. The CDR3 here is CASSVGPGISYEQYF. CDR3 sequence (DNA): TGTGCCAGCAGCGTAGGTCCAGGGATCTCCTACGAGCAGTACTTC.

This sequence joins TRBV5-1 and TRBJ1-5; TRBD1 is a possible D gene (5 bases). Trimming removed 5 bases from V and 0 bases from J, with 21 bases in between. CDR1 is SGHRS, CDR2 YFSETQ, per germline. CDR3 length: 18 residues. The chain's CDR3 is CASSYRPRGGNSNQPQHF. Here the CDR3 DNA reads TGCGCCAGCAGTTATCGGCCCCGGGGGGGAAATAGCAATCAGCCCCAGCATTTT.

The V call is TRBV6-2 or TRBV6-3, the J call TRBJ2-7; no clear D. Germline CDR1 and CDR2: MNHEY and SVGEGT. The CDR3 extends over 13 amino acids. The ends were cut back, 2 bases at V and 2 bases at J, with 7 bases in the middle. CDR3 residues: CASSYSTPYEQYV. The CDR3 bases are TGTGCCAGCAGTTACAGCACTCCCTACGAGCAGTACGTC.

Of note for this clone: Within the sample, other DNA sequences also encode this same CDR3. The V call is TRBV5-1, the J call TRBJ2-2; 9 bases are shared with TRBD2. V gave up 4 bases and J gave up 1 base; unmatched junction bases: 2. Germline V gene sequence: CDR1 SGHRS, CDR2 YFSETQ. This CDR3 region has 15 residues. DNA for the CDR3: TGCGCCAGCAGCCTTAGCGGGGGGAACACCGGGGAGCTGTTTTTT. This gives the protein CASSLSGGNTGELFF.

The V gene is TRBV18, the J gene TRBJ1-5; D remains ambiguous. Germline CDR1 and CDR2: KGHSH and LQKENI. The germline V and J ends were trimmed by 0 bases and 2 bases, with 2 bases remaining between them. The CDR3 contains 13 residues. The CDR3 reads CASSPPGNQPQHF. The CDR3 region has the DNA TGTGCCAGCTCACCACCCGGCAATCAGCCCCAGCATTTT.

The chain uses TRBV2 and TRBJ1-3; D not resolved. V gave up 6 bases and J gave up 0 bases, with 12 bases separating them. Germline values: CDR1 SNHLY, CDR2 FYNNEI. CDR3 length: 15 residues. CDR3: CASSQVRGSGNTIYF. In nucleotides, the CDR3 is TGTGCCAGCAGCCAGGTGCGGGGCTCTGGAAACACCATATATTTT. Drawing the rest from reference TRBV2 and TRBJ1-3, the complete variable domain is EPEVTQTPSHQVTQMGQEVILRCVPISNHLYFYWYRQILGQKVEFLVSFYNNEISEKSEIFDDQFSVERPDGSNFTLKIRSTKLEDSAMYFCASSQVRGSGNTIYFGEGSWLTVV.

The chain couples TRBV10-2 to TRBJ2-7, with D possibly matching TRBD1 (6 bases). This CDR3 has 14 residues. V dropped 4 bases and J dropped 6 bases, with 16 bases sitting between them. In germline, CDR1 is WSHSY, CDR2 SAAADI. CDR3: CASSVNREYLEQYV. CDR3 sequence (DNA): TGCGCCAGCAGTGTGAACAGGGAATACCTCGAGCAGTACGTC.

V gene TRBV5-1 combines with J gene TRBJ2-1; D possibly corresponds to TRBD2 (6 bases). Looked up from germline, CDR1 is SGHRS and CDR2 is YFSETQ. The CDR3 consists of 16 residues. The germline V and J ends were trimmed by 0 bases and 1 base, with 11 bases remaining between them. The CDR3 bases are TGCGCCAGCAGCTTGGCCGGGGGTGTGTCCTACAATGAGCAGTTCTTC. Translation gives CASSLAGGVSYNEQFF.

CDR3 residues: CASSQDLGLTGLGPDNEQFF. The CDR3 nucleotides read TGTGCCAGCAGCCAAGATCTTGGGTTGACAGGTCTGGGGCCGGACAATGAGCAGTTCTTC. The chain recombines TRBV4-2 with TRBJ2-1, with D perhaps TRBD1 (6 bases). Looked up from germline, CDR1 is LGHNA and CDR2 is YNFKEQ. Trimming took 0 bases from V and 5 from J, leaving 26 bases between them. This CDR3 contains 20 residues.

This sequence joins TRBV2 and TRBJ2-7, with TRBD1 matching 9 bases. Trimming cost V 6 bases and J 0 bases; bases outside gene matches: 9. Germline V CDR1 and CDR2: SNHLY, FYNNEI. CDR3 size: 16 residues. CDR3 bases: TGTGCCAGCAGACCCCGCTGGACAGGGGACTCCTACGAGCAGTACTTC. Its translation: CASRPRWTGDSYEQYF.

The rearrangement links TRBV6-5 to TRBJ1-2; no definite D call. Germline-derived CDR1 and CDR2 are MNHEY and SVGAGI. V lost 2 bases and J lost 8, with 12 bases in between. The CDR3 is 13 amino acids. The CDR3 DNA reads TGTGCCAGCAGTTACGGAGGGCCTGGGGGCTACACCTTC. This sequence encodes CASSYGGPGGYTF.

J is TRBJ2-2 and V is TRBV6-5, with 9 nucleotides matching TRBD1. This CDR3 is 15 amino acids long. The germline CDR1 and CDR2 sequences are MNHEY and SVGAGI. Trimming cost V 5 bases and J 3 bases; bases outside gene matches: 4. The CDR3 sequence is CASSTGTGYTGELFF. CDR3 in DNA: TGTGCCAGCAGTACCGGGACAGGGTACACCGGGGAGCTGTTTTTT.

CDR3 sequence reads: CASSQALPGGGGGELFF. CDR3 in DNA: TGCGCCAGCAGCCAAGCTCTACCTGGGGGGGGTGGCGGGGAGCTGTTTTTT. The genes are TRBV4-1 and TRBJ2-2; 7 positions match TRBD2. Unmatched junction bases numbered 12, after V lost 1 base and J lost 7 bases. CDR1 and CDR2 from the germline V gene are MGHRA and YSYEKL. The CDR3 sequence is 17 residues long.

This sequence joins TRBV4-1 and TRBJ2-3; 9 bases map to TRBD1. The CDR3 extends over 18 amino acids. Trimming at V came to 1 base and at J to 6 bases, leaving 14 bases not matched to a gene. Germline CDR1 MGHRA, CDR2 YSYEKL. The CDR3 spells CASSQVLYRGRLGDTQYF. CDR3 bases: TGCGCCAGCAGCCAAGTCCTTTACAGGGGGCGTTTGGGGGATACGCAGTATTTT.

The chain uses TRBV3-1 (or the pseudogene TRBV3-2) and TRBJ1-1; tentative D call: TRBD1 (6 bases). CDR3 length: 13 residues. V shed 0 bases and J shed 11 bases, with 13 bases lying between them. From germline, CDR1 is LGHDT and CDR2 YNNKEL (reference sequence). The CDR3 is CASSQDLQGRAFF. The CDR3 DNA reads TGTGCCAGCAGCCAAGATTTGCAGGGGCGCGCTTTCTTT.

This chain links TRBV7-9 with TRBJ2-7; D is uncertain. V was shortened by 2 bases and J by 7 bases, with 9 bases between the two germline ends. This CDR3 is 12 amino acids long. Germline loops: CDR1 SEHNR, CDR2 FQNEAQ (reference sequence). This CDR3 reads CASSLTLSEQYF. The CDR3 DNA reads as TGTGCCAGCAGCTTAACCCTGAGTGAGCAGTACTTC.

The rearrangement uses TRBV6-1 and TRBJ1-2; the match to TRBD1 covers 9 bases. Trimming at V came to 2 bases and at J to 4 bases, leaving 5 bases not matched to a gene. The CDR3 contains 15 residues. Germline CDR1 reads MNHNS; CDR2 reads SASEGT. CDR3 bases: TGTGCCAGCAGTGAAATGTGGACAGGGGTCTATGGCTACACCTTC. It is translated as CASSEMWTGVYGYTF.

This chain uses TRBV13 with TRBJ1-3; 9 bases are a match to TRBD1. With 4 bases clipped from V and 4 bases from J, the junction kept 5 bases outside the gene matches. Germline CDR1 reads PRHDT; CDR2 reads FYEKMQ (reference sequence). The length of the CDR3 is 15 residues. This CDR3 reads CASSSRDREGNTIYF. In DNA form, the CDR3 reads TGTGCCAGCAGCTCAAGGGACAGGGAAGGAAACACCATATATTTT.

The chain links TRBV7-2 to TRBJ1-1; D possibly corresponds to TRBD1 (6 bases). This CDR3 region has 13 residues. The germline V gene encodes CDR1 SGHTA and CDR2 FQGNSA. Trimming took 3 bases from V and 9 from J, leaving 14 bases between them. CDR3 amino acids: CASSLGDTPKAFF. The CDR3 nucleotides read TGTGCCAGCAGCTTGGGGGACACCCCCAAAGCTTTCTTT. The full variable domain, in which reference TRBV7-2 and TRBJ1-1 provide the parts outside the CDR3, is GAGVSQSPSNKVTEKGKDVELRCDPISGHTALYWYRQSLGQGLEFLIYFQGNSAPDKSGLPSDRFSAERTGGSVSTLTIQRTQQEDSAVYLCASSLGDTPKAFFGQGTRLTVV.

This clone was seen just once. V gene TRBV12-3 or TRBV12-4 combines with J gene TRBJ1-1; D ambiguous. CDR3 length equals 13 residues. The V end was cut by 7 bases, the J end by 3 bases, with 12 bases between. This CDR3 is CASTLSLYTEAFF. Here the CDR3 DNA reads TGTGCCAGCACTCTCTCCCTTTACACTGAAGCTTTCTTT.